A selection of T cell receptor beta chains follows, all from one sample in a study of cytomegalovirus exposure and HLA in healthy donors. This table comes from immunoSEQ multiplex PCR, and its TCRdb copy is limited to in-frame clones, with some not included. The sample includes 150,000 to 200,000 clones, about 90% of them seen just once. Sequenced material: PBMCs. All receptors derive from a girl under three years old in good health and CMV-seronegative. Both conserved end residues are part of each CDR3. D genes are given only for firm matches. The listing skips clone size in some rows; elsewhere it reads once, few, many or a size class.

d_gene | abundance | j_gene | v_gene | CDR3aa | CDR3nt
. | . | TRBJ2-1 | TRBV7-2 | CASSLVRDNEQFF | TGTGCCAGCAGCTTAGTGAGGGACAATGAGCAGTTCTTC
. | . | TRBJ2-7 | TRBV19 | CASSIGQIPPYEQYF | TGTGCCAGTAGTATTGGGCAGATACCCCCCTACGAGCAGTACTTC
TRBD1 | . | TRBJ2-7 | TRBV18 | CASSPRGTGFYEQYF | TGTGCCAGCTCACCTCGAGGGACAGGGTTCTACGAGCAGTACTTC
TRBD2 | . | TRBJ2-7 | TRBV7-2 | CASSNLAGGYEQYF | TGTGCCAGCAGCAATCTAGCGGGAGGTTACGAGCAGTACTTC
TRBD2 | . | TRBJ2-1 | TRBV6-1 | CASSDLAGGWGSNEQFF | TGTGCCAGCAGTGACCTAGCGGGAGGATGGGGTTCGAATGAGCAGTTCTTC
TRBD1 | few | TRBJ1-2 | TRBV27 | CASSLRLDRGYGYTF | TGTGCCAGCAGTTTACGTTTAGACAGGGGATATGGCTACACCTTC
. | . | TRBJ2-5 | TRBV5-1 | CASSLKETQYF | TGCGCCAGCAGCCTTAAAGAGACCCAGTACTTC
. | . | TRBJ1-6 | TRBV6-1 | CASSEWAGDSPLHF | TGTGCCAGCAGTGAATGGGCCGGCGATTCACCCCTCCACTTT
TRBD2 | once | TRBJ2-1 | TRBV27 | CASSSLLAGGYPNEQFF | TGTGCCAGCAGTAGCTTACTAGCGGGGGGCTACCCCAATGAGCAGTTCTTC
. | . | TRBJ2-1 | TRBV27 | CASTPAWEEGNNEQFF | TGTGCCAGCACCCCAGCCTGGGAGGAGGGTAACAATGAGCAGTTCTTC
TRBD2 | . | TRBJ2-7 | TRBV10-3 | CAISETIYSGSIYEQYF | TGTGCCATCAGTGAGACTATTTATAGCGGGAGCATCTACGAGCAGTACTTC
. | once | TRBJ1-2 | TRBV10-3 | CAISVAGGDYGYTF | TGTGCCATCAGTGTAGCAGGCGGGGACTATGGCTACACCTTC
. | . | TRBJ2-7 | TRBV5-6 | CASSLVSRAVGYEQYF | TGTGCCAGCAGCTTGGTTTCTCGAGCGGTGGGCTACGAGCAGTACTTC
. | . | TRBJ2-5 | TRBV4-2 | CASSPNRRSGTQYF | TGTGCCAGCAGCCCCAATCGCCGATCAGGGACCCAGTACTTC
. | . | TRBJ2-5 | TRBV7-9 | CASSLYPSRDIQETQYF | TGTGCCAGCAGCTTATATCCCTCCCGGGACATCCAAGAGACCCAGTACTTC
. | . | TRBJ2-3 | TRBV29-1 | CSAEPSADTQYF | TGCAGCGCCGAACCTAGCGCAGATACGCAGTATTTT
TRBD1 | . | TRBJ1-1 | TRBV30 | CAWKPDRGFVLTEAFF | TGTGCCTGGAAGCCGGACAGGGGGTTCGTGTTGACTGAAGCTTTCTTT
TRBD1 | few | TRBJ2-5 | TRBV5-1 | CASSLGTAGETQYF | TGCGCCAGCAGCCTCGGGACAGCAGGGGAGACCCAGTACTTC
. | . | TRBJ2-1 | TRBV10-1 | CASDGLEPGSYNEQFF | TGCGCCAGCGATGGACTTGAACCTGGCTCCTACAATGAGCAGTTCTTC
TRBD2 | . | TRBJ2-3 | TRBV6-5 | CASSYGASGRADTQYF | TGTGCCAGCAGTTACGGGGCTAGCGGGAGGGCAGATACGCAGTATTTT
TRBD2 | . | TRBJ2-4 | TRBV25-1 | CASSSPTSGKKNIQYF | TGTGCCAGCAGTTCCCCGACTAGCGGGAAAAAAAACATTCAGTACTTC
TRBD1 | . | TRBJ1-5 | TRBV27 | CASSSSGTGGYQPQHF | TGTGCCAGCAGTTCCTCCGGGACAGGGGGATACCAGCCCCAGCATTTT
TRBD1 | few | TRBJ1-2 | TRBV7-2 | CASSLSGWQGAQGYGYTF | TGTGCCAGCAGCTTAAGTGGGTGGCAGGGGGCGCAAGGCTATGGCTACACCTTC
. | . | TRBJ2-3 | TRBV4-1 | CASSQAAGARTDTQYF | TGCGCCAGCAGCCAAGCGGCGGGGGCCCGCACAGATACGCAGTATTTT
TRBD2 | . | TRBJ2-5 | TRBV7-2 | CASSTQLSGVQETQYF | TGTGCCAGCAGCACCCAACTTAGCGGGGTTCAAGAGACCCAGTACTTC
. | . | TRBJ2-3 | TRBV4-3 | CASSQEQGDTQYF | TGCGCCAGCAGCCAAGAACAGGGTGATACGCAGTATTTT
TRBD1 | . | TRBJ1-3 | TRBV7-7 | CASSLRTGPSGNTIYF | TGTGCTAGCAGCTTAAGGACAGGCCCCTCTGGAAACACCATATATTTT
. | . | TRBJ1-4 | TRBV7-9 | CSSSLGTALVKSEKLFF | TGTTCCAGCAGCCTAGGGACTGCCCTGGTGAAAAGTGAAAAACTGTTTTTT
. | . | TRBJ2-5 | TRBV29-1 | CSAEVQKETQYF | TGCAGCGCTGAAGTCCAGAAAGAGACCCAGTACTTC
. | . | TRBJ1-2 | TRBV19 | CASSKSGANYGYTF | TGTGCCAGTAGTAAATCCGGAGCTAACTATGGCTACACCTTC
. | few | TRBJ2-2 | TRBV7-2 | CASNPLLGVRPGELFF | TGTGCCAGCAACCCACTCTTAGGCGTGAGGCCCGGGGAGCTGTTTTTT
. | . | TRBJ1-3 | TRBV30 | CAWSTTGTTGNTIYF | TGTGCCTGGTCGACTACCGGGACTACGGGAAACACCATATATTTT
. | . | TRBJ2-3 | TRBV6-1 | CASSEERRGQYF | TGTGCCAGCAGTGAAGAGAGGCGGGGGCAGTATTTT
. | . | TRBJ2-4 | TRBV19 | CASSMKPGDIQYF | TGTGCCAGTAGTATGAAGCCAGGCGACATTCAGTACTTC
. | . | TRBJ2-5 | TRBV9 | CASSPGGRETQYF | TGTGCCAGCAGCCCCGGGGGGCGGGAGACCCAGTACTTC
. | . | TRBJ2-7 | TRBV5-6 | CASRRVGGGYEQYF | TGTGCCAGCAGGCGTGTCGGGGGTGGTTACGAGCAGTACTTC
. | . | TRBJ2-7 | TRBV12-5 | CASGLAPPLYEQYF | TGTGCTAGTGGTTTGGCCCCCCCTCTCTACGAGCAGTACTTC
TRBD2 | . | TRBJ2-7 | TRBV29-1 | CSALGTSGSSYEQYF | TGCAGCGCCCTTGGGACTAGCGGTAGCTCCTACGAGCAGTACTTC
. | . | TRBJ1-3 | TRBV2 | CASILGSGNTIYF | TGTGCCAGCATCCTCGGCTCTGGAAACACCATATATTTT
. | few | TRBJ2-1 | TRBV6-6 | CASSYQGLSYNEQFF | TGTGCCAGCAGTTACCAGGGCCTTTCGTACAATGAGCAGTTCTTC
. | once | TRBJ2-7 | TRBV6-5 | CASSDRCHPYEQYF | TGTGCCAGCAGTGACAGGTGCCATCCCTACGAGCAGTACTTC
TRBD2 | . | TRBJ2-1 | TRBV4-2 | CASSQVSGLAGPYNEQFF | TGTGCCAGCAGCCAAGTTTCAGGACTAGCGGGCCCCTACAATGAGCAGTTCTTC
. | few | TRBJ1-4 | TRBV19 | CASSDQATNEKLFF | TGTGCCAGTAGTGACCAGGCAACTAATGAAAAACTGTTTTTT
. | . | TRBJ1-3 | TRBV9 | CASSVDTSGNTIYF | TGTGCCAGCAGCGTAGATACATCCGGAAACACCATATATTTT
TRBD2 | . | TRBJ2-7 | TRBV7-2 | CASSQTSGGPYEQYF | TGTGCCAGCAGCCAAACTAGCGGGGGGCCCTACGAGCAGTACTTC
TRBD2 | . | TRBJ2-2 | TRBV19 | CASSNGLAGNTGELFF | TGTGCCAGCAGTAATGGACTAGCGGGGAACACCGGGGAGCTGTTTTTT
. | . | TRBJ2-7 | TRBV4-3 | CASSLGTWSYEQYF | TGCGCCAGCAGCCTCGGGACTTGGTCCTACGAGCAGTACTTC
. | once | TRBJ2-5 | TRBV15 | CATSKVGSGRETQYF | TGTGCCACCAGCAAGGTCGGAAGCGGGCGGGAGACCCAGTACTTC
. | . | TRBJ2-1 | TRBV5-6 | CASSLVYDNEQFF | TGTGCCAGCAGCTTGGTTTATGACAATGAGCAGTTCTTC
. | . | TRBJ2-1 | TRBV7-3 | CASSLDREDEQFF | TGTGCCAGCAGCTTGGATAGGGAGGATGAGCAGTTCTTC